This TCR beta chain was identified during a study of regulatory T cells in long-lasting Graves disease. Study conclusions and caveats: Among the persistent patients, 2,741 public clonotypes were shared, more than the roughly 990 shared among new patients. Persistent disease samples used TRBV28, TRBJ1-2 and TRBJ2-5 preferentially. It was possible that the small sample size reduced accuracy.

This clonotype was observed a few times. Its antigen is still unknown. Specified time point: newly diagnosed GD, antithyroid drugs for less than 3 months. From PBMCs, RNA was extracted and then used to make the TCR library. Arm-PCR of CDR3 regions and iRepertoire HTBI primers were the basis on which TCR beta libraries were built. TCRdb reprocessed the multiplex PCR reads with MiXCR, giving one entry per CDR3 protein. The sample comprises a few hundred thousand distinct CDR3 sequences, around 15% of which are singletons, and 17% rests with the top ten. V was clipped by 3 bases and J by 4 bases, with 22 bases between them. Germline-derived CDR1 and CDR2 are SGHTA and FQGNSA. The CDR3 runs to 18 residues. This sample also appeared in a second study, on T cells in Graves' hyperthyroidism and ophthalmopathy.

The receptor comes from a woman aged 45-59 years with Graves disease. The sample consisted of peripheral blood mononuclear cells (PBMCs), taken at new diagnosis, from a patient treated with antithyroid drugs. This sequence joins TRBV7-2 and TRBJ2-1; D unclear. Written as DNA, the CDR3 is TGTGCCAGCAGCTTCATGGACGGATCAGGTTCGACGTACAATGAGCAGTTCTTC. Translation gives CASSFMDGSGSTYNEQFF.